This passage covers 20 T cell receptor beta chains from one sample sequenced in a study of breast tumors, draining lymph nodes, adjacent tissues. TCRdb recomputed calls from the multiplex PCR reads with MiXCR, one row per CDR3 protein. The sample contains some 65,000 distinct CDR3 sequences, 40% to 55% of which appear only once. The sample was breast tumor tissue. These receptor sequences come from a female donor with breast cancer. Some clones in this sample may be carry-over from other donors' samples.

To note about this clonotype: A read error may produce the germline difference seen at one junction end. The chain employs TRBV7-9 and TRBJ2-3, with a weak D call TRBD2 (6 bases). Looked up from germline, CDR1 is SEHNR and CDR2 is FQNEAQ (reference sequence). The CDR3 contains 15 residues. Here the CDR3 DNA reads TGTACCAGCAGCGTAGATAGCGGTGGCACAGATACGCAGTATTTT. It is translated as CTSSVDSGGTDTQYF.

This clonotype appeared many times. The genes are TRBV7-2 and TRBJ1-1; D gene uncertain. The CDR3 covers 13 residues. Trimming pared 8 bases from V and 3 bases from J, leaving 13 bases between. Germline V gene sequence: CDR1 SGHTA, CDR2 FQGNSA. CDR3 nucleotide sequence: TGTGCCAGCTCAAACTATTTGGACACTGAAGCTTTCTTT. Protein sequence: CASSNYLDTEAFF.

This clonotype was detected ten times or more. The rearrangement joins TRBV20-1 to TRBJ2-5, with 8 nucleotides matching TRBD1. This CDR3 spans 14 amino acids. V dropped 2 bases and J dropped 1; count of bases not matched to a gene: 3. Germline V gives CDR1 DFQATT, CDR2 SNEGSKA (reference sequence). CDR3: CSARPGTGQETQYF. As DNA, the CDR3 is TGCAGTGCTAGACCCGGGACAGGCCAAGAGACCCAGTACTTC.

This clonotype appeared many times. In DNA form, the CDR3 reads TGTGCCAGCTCACCAGGGCCTTCTTATGGCTACACCTTC. Translated: CASSPGPSYGYTF. The chain recombines TRBV18 with TRBJ1-2; unclear D gene. Germline CDR1 and CDR2: KGHSH and LQKENI. CDR3 length equals 13 residues. V lost 2 bases and J lost 5, with 9 bases in between.

In this sample, this clonotype turned up once. The junction departs from the called germline gene at one end, perhaps through a read error. This chain links TRBV6-5 with TRBJ2-2; D is undetermined. Germline CDR1 reads MNHEY; CDR2 reads SVGAGI. The CDR3 loop spans 12 amino acids. The CDR3 region is CASSHSTGELFF. In DNA, the CDR3 is TGTGCCAGCAGTCACTCGACCGGGGAGCTGTTTTTT.

This clonotype was picked up many times. CDR3 loop: CASSQEWGLATEQYF. The CDR3 nucleotides read TGCGCCAGCAGCCAAGAATGGGGACTAGCGACCGAGCAGTACTTC. The rearrangement uses TRBV4-1 and TRBJ2-7; 10 bases are a match to TRBD2. The CDR3 totals 15 residues. Germline assignment: CDR1 MGHRA and CDR2 YSYEKL. After removal of 0 bases from V and 6 bases from J, the junction contained 5 bases not matched to a gene.

This clonotype was found many times. The V gene is TRBV11-2, the J gene TRBJ1-1; maybe TRBD1 (5 bases). CDR3 length equals 14 residues. Deletions cut 5 bases from V and 1 base from J, with 11 bases between. Germline V CDR1 and CDR2: SGHAT, FQNNGV. CDR3 region: CASSLRVTNTEAFF. In DNA form, the CDR3 reads TGTGCCAGCAGCCTCAGGGTTACGAACACTGAAGCTTTCTTT.

This clonotype has ten or more counts. The chain couples TRBV5-4 to TRBJ2-5, with D perhaps TRBD2 (6 bases). Trimming removed 10 bases from V and 0 bases from J, with 13 bases in between. Germline V gives CDR1 SGHNT, CDR2 YYREEE (reference sequence). This CDR3 comprises 13 residues. The CDR3 region has the DNA TGTGCCGGGGCGGCGGGGTACCAAGAGACCCAGTACTTC. Protein product: CAGAAGYQETQYF.

The DNA for the CDR3 is TGTGCCAGCAGCCGAAGTAGGGGAAGTGGCCAAGAGACCCAGCATTTT. It yields the protein CASSRSRGSGQETQHF. The chain uses TRBV11-2 and TRBJ1-5, with a possible D match to TRBD1 (5 bases). The germline CDR1 and CDR2 sequences are SGHAT and FQNNGV. The ends were cut back, 5 bases at V and 11 bases at J, with 25 bases in the middle. The CDR3 consists of 16 residues. Filled out from reference TRBV11-2 and TRBJ1-5, the complete variable domain reads EAGVAQSPRYKIIEKRQSVAFWCNPISGHATLYWYQQILGQGPKLLIQFQNNGVVDDSQLPKDRFSAERLKGVDSTLKIQPAKLEDSAVYLCASSRSRGSGQETQHFGDGTRLSIL.

A remark on this clonotype: An end of the junction differs from the germline gene, which may be a read error. V and J are TRBV4-3 and TRBJ2-7; 7 nucleotides match TRBD1. In germline, CDR1 is LGHNA, CDR2 YSLEER. The CDR3 spans 18 residues. CDR3 DNA sequence: TGCGCCGGCAGCCAAGGGTCCCCACAGGGGTGGGGGATCTACGAGCAGCACTTC. Translated, it gives CAGSQGSPQGWGIYEQHF.

This clonotype has ten or more counts. CDR3 residues: CASTPGPQETQYF. Here the CDR3 DNA reads TGCGCCAGCACCCCGGGGCCTCAAGAGACCCAGTACTTC. The chain employs TRBV5-1 and TRBJ2-5; D may be TRBD1 or TRBD2 (5 bases each). CDR1 and CDR2 from the germline V gene are SGHRS and YFSETQ. Trimming shortened V by 6 bases and J by 2 bases, and 11 bases separated the two germline ends. This CDR3 is built from 13 residues.

The V gene is TRBV6-6, the J gene TRBJ1-5, with unresolved D. The CDR3 consists of 15 residues. V lost 7 bases to trimming and J lost 1 base, with 14 bases between them. CDR1 is MNHNY and CDR2 is SVGAGI in the germline V gene (reference sequence). Here the CDR3 DNA reads TGTGCCAGCACGCACGGGAGGGCGAGCAATCAGCCCCAGCATTTT. This translates into CASTHGRASNQPQHF.

Notes on this clonotype: A much bigger clone sits one base away, suggesting this may be a read error. The genes are TRBV6-1 and TRBJ1-3; D perhaps matches TRBD1 (5 bases). V was trimmed by 5 bases and J by 2 bases, leaving 13 bases between them. The germline V gene encodes CDR1 MNHNS and CDR2 SASEGT. The CDR3 spans 15 residues. The CDR3 coding sequence is TGTGCCAGCAGTCCCTATAGGGGAGCTGGAAACACCATATATTTT. As protein: CASSPYRGAGNTIYF.

The sample holds a few counts of this clonotype. The chain links TRBV27 to TRBJ1-1, with D maybe TRBD1 (6 bases). CDR3 size: 16 residues. Germline V gene data show CDR1 as MNHEY and CDR2 as SMNVEV (reference sequence). Trimming pared 4 bases from V and 4 bases from J, leaving 19 bases between. In DNA, the CDR3 is TGTGCCAGCAGTTCACAGGGTTTCGGGTATGGCACTGAAGCTTTCTTT. Translating it yields CASSSQGFGYGTEAFF.

There are many counts of this clonotype. The chain has TRBV12-3 or TRBV12-4 and TRBJ2-3; 12 bases map to TRBD2. This CDR3 region has 16 residues. V lost 6 bases, J lost 5 bases, and 9 bases stayed unmatched. CDR3 sequence reads: CASSRTASGRGDTQYF. CDR3 coding DNA: TGTGCCAGCAGCCGGACGGCTAGCGGGAGGGGAGATACGCAGTATTTT.

This clonotype has a count of ten or more. J is TRBJ2-7 and V is TRBV10-1; D possibly uses TRBD1 or TRBD2 (5 bases each). The V and J ends lost 3 bases and 2 bases respectively, with 11 bases between them. The length of the CDR3 is 14 residues. Looked up from germline, CDR1 is WNHNN and CDR2 is SYGVQD (reference sequence). The CDR3 region has the DNA TGCGCCAGCAGTGAATCGGGGACCGCCTACGAGCAGTACTTC. It encodes CASSESGTAYEQYF.

Regarding this clonotype: Given a much more abundant clone one base away, this may be a read error. The chain is built from TRBV5-4 and TRBJ1-2, with D maybe TRBD1 (5 bases). The ends were cut back, 0 bases at V and 5 bases at J, with 11 bases in the middle. Per germline, CDR1 SGHNT and CDR2 YYREEE (reference sequence). The CDR3 totals 14 residues. CDR3 protein: CASSLGRAPYGYTF. The CDR3 DNA sequence: TGTGCCAGCAGCTTGGGCAGGGCGCCATATGGCTACACCTTC.

This clonotype was recorded many times. V usage is TRBV6-2 or TRBV6-3 and J usage is TRBJ2-7; D ambiguous. V lost 4 bases and J lost 4, with 11 bases in between. CDR1 is MNHEY, CDR2 SVGEGT, per germline. This CDR3 has 13 amino acids. The CDR3, as DNA: TGTGCCAGCAGTTGGCCGAGATCGTACGAGCAGTACTTC. Encoded protein: CASSWPRSYEQYF.

In its sample, this clonotype was seen many times. V gene TRBV18 combines with J gene TRBJ2-5, with D possibly TRBD1 on 6 matching bases. This CDR3 region has 15 residues. Germline values: CDR1 KGHSH, CDR2 LQKENI. V shed 3 bases and J shed 5 bases, with 16 bases lying between them. CDR3 region: CASSPSLTGWETQYF. CDR3 DNA: TGTGCCAGCTCACCGAGTCTTACAGGGTGGGAGACCCAGTACTTC.

This sequence joins TRBV12-3 or TRBV12-4 and TRBJ2-3; a weak D match, TRBD1 (6 bases). Trimming removed 0 bases at V and 4 bases at J, with 11 bases between. The CDR3 loop spans 15 amino acids. The CDR3 is CASSLAGGEADTQYF. DNA for the CDR3: TGTGCCAGCAGTTTAGCAGGGGGAGAGGCAGATACGCAGTATTTT.